Shown below are 24 T cell receptor beta chains from a single sample sequenced in a study of blood T cell repertoires in COVID-19. Sequencing used immunoSEQ multiplex PCR; TCRdb keeps in-frame clones, though not all of them. The sample consists of 250,000 to 350,000 clones, approximately 91% of them appearing once. The specimen sequenced was peripheral blood. The source is a woman aged 55 to 70 with acute or convalescent COVID-19.

The chain carries TRBV30 and TRBJ2-5; TRBD1 might be the D (6 bases). CDR1 is GTSNPN, CDR2 SVGIG, per germline (reference sequence). This CDR3 has 13 amino acids. V lost 3 bases and J 1 base, leaving 9 bases between the germline ends. CDR3 region: CAWRYRVQETQYF. As DNA, the CDR3 is TGTGCCTGGAGGTACAGGGTCCAAGAGACCCAGTACTTC. Full variable domain (rest looked up from reference TRBV30 and TRBJ2-5): SQTIHQWPATLVQPVGSPLSLECTVEGTSNPNLYWYRQAAGRGLQLLFYSVGIGQISSEVPQNLSASRPQDRQFILSSKKLLLSDSGFYLCAWRYRVQETQYFGPGTRLLVL.

The CDR3 DNA sequence: TGTGCCAGCAGCCCAGGGACAGGGGGAGAAAAACTGTTTTTT. Translating it yields CASSPGTGGEKLFF. V gene TRBV7-8 combines with J gene TRBJ1-4, with 11 bases lining up with TRBD1. Per germline, CDR1 SGHVS and CDR2 FQNEAQ. This CDR3 comprises 14 residues. V trimming: 5 bases; J trimming: 8 bases; junction bases outside the gene matches: 4.

The chain combines TRBV2 with TRBJ2-3; no firm D call. Germline assignment: CDR1 SNHLY and CDR2 FYNNEI. Trimming stripped 5 bases from V and 1 base from J, with 13 bases between. The CDR3 sequence is 15 residues long. The CDR3 DNA reads as TGTGCCAGCAGTAAGGCCCGGGTCGGCACAGATACGCAGTATTTT. It yields the protein CASSKARVGTDTQYF.

This clone was observed once. V gene TRBV28 combines with J gene TRBJ1-5, with D maybe TRBD1 (6 bases). Germline assignment: CDR1 MDHEN and CDR2 SYDVKM. The CDR3 totals 15 residues. The V gene lost 5 bases and the J gene lost 0 bases, with 11 bases spanning the gap. The CDR3 here is CASSRTDSSNQPQHF. The CDR3 nucleotides read TGTGCCAGCAGTAGGACAGATAGTAGCAATCAGCCCCAGCATTTT.

This clone appeared many times. The chain employs TRBV27 and TRBJ2-1; 7 bases are shared with TRBD2. V lost 1 base to trimming and J lost 4 bases; unmatched junction nucleotides: 4. The CDR3 sequence is 15 residues long. Germline V gene sequence: CDR1 MNHEY, CDR2 SMNVEV (reference sequence). The CDR3 DNA reads TGTGCCAGCAGTTTATGGGTCGGGGGGTACAATGAGCAGTTCTTC. It yields the protein CASSLWVGGYNEQFF.

For the CDR3, the DNA is TGTGCCAGCAGTTCTATCTCGACAGTGCAGAACACTGAAGCTTTCTTT. Encoded protein: CASSSISTVQNTEAFF. The rearrangement joins TRBV28 to TRBJ1-1; D is perhaps TRBD1 (5 bases). V was shortened by 4 bases and J by 1 base, with 16 bases between the two germline ends. Germline V gene data show CDR1 as MDHEN and CDR2 as SYDVKM. This CDR3 is built from 16 residues.

The V gene is TRBV6-5, the J gene TRBJ2-7; TRBD1 matches at 9 bases. The CDR3 consists of 15 residues. CDR1 is MNHEY, CDR2 SVGAGI, per germline. The V segment lost 5 bases and the J segment 2 bases; nucleotides outside the gene matches: 7. The CDR3 here is CASSPRGTGTYEQYF. The CDR3 DNA reads TGTGCCAGCAGTCCCAGGGGGACAGGGACCTACGAGCAGTACTTC.

The count of this clone is one. The rearrangement joins TRBV3-1 (or the pseudogene TRBV3-2) to TRBJ1-1; the match to TRBD1 covers 7 bases. The junction had 11 bases not matched to a gene; V was cut back by 6 bases and J by 10 bases. Germline CDR1 and CDR2: LGHDT and YNNKEL (reference sequence). This CDR3 spans 13 amino acids. The CDR3 nucleotides are TGTGCCAGCAGGACAGGGTCCGGTAGTCCAGCTTTCTTT. Protein sequence: CASRTGSGSPAFF.

The J gene is TRBJ1-2, the V gene TRBV6-5; TRBD1 agrees at 10 bases. This CDR3 has 15 amino acids. V was clipped by 6 bases and J by 6 bases; unmatched bases: 10. The germline V gene encodes CDR1 MNHEY and CDR2 SVGAGI. CDR3 in DNA: TGTGCCAGCAGGATGTTGACAGGGGGCGGGGATGGCTACACCTTC. The encoded protein is CASRMLTGGGDGYTF.

This clone appeared once. The V call is TRBV29-1, the J call TRBJ1-5; 9 bases are a match to TRBD1. V lost 4 bases and J lost 7; bases outside the gene matches: 5. The CDR3 consists of 13 residues. Germline V gene sequence: CDR1 SQVTM, CDR2 ANQGSEA. In DNA form, the CDR3 reads TGCAGCGTTGGAGGGACAGGGAACCAGCCCCAGCATTTT. Its protein product is CSVGGTGNQPQHF.

V gene TRBV7-6 combines with J gene TRBJ2-3; 11 bases align to TRBD2. Germline lookup yields CDR1 SGHVS and CDR2 FNYEAQ. After removal of 1 base from V and 3 bases from J, the junction contained 3 bases not matched to a gene. The CDR3 loop spans 16 amino acids. The CDR3 DNA reads as TGTGCCAGCAGCTTAGGGGCTAGCGGGGGGACAGATACGCAGTATTTT. Translated, it gives CASSLGASGGTDTQYF.

This rearrangement joins TRBV18 to TRBJ1-6; perhaps TRBD1 as D (6 bases). Per the germline V gene, CDR1 is KGHSH and CDR2 is LQKENI. The CDR3 is 15 amino acids. V was pared by 5 bases and J by 6 bases, with 14 bases between. CDR3 in amino acids: CASSLLQGFNSPLHF. DNA of the CDR3: TGTGCCAGCTCATTGCTACAGGGCTTTAATTCACCCCTCCACTTT.

This clone was detected only a few times. J is TRBJ1-4 and V is TRBV6-4; D ambiguous. CDR3 size: 21 residues. The V and J ends lost 2 bases and 7 bases respectively, with 32 bases between them. Germline CDR1 is MRHNA and CDR2 is SNTAGT. The CDR3 loop is CASSDPTKNPLKCSVSEKLFF. CDR3 nucleotides: TGTGCCAGCAGTGACCCGACAAAAAACCCTCTGAAGTGTTCGGTGAGTGAAAAACTGTTTTTT.

The chain couples TRBV28 to TRBJ2-7; D is perhaps TRBD1 (6 bases). The length of the CDR3 is 13 residues. V was trimmed by 1 base and J by 3 bases, leaving 7 bases between them. Germline loops: CDR1 MDHEN, CDR2 SYDVKM. CDR3 sequence: CASSLSTGYEQYF. The CDR3 DNA reads as TGTGCCAGCAGTTTATCGACAGGCTACGAGCAGTACTTC.

The chain carries TRBV27 and TRBJ2-1; 10 bases map to TRBD2. The length of the CDR3 is 16 residues. V lost 5 bases and J lost 9; bases outside the gene matches: 13. Germline CDR1 and CDR2: MNHEY and SMNVEV (reference sequence). For the CDR3, the DNA is TGTGCCAGCAGTCAATCCGGGACTAGCGTTCCGGGTGAGCAGTTCTTC. Protein sequence: CASSQSGTSVPGEQFF.

The CDR3 nucleotides read TGCGCCAGCAGCAAATCCGGGGACACCGGGGAGCTGTTTTTT. It yields the protein CASSKSGDTGELFF. The chain carries TRBV5-1 and TRBJ2-2; D may be TRBD2 (5 bases). CDR1 is SGHRS, CDR2 YFSETQ, per germline. Trimming shortened V by 4 bases and J by 3 bases, and 10 bases separated the two germline ends. The CDR3 has 14 residues.

The chain joins TRBV3-1 (or the pseudogene TRBV3-2) to TRBJ1-1; D is undetermined. The germline CDR1 and CDR2 sequences are LGHDT and YNNKEL (reference sequence). Trimming removed 3 bases at V and 0 bases at J, with 8 bases between. The CDR3 consists of 14 residues. In nucleotides, the CDR3 is TGTGCCAGCAGCCATCTGGGAGTGAACACTGAAGCTTTCTTT. Translated, it gives CASSHLGVNTEAFF.

The chain links TRBV5-1 to TRBJ2-1; 9 bases align to TRBD2. There are 17 residues in the CDR3. The germline V gene has CDR1 SGHRS and CDR2 YFSETQ. V gave up 3 bases and J gave up 0 bases; unmatched junction bases: 7. CDR3 sequence: CASSWSSGASSYNEQFF. CDR3 sequence (DNA): TGCGCCAGCAGCTGGTCTAGCGGGGCCAGCTCCTACAATGAGCAGTTCTTC. Combining the CDR3 with reference TRBV5-1 and TRBJ2-1 gives the whole variable domain KAGVTQTPRYLIKTRGQQVTLSCSPISGHRSVSWYQQTPGQGLQFLFEYFSETQRNKGNFPGRFSGRQFSNSRSEMNVSTLELGDSALYLCASSWSSGASSYNEQFFGPGTRLTVL.

The rearrangement joins TRBV4-1 to TRBJ2-7; 7 nucleotides align to TRBD1. The V and J ends lost 1 base and 6 bases, in that order; junction bases with no gene match: 6. CDR1 and CDR2 (germline): MGHRA, YSYEKL. The CDR3 length is 14 residues. CDR3 sequence reads: CASSQAEDRIEQYF. In DNA form, the CDR3 reads TGCGCCAGCAGCCAAGCTGAGGACAGGATCGAGCAGTACTTC.

The V gene is TRBV4-2, the J gene TRBJ2-3; TRBD1 matches 7 bases. The trim removed 0 bases at V and 6 bases at J, leaving 9 bases unmatched. Germline CDR1 and CDR2: LGHNA and YNFKEQ. CDR3 length: 16 residues. In DNA, the CDR3 is TGTGCCAGCAGCCAAGATGCGACAGGGAATAGGGATACGCAGTATTTT. It is translated as CASSQDATGNRDTQYF.

Only one count was recorded for this clone. The CDR3 DNA reads TGCGCCAGCTTCGCCTCCAGGGGGCCCTCGAACACTGAAGCTTTCTTT. Amino acids: CASFASRGPSNTEAFF. The chain recombines TRBV5-1 with TRBJ1-1, with 8 bases fitting TRBD1. J was trimmed by 1 base and V by 7 bases; bases with no gene match: 12. The V gene's germline CDR1 is SGHRS and CDR2 YFSETQ. The CDR3 consists of 16 residues.

The table lists this clone with a count of one. The J gene is TRBJ1-5, the V gene TRBV2, with TRBD1 identical over 7 bases. CDR3 length equals 15 residues. Trimming removed 5 bases from V and 1 base from J; junction bases left unmatched: 5. CDR1 and CDR2 (germline): SNHLY, FYNNEI. The CDR3 region has the DNA TGTGCCAGCAGTCTAAAGGGGGCAAGCAATCAGCCCCAGCATTTT. Its protein is CASSLKGASNQPQHF.

The chain recombines TRBV7-9 with TRBJ1-3; the D is unclear. Germline V gene lookup returns CDR1 SEHNR and CDR2 FQNEAQ (reference sequence). This CDR3 has 9 amino acids. V was pared by 9 bases and J by 11 bases, with 8 bases between. The CDR3 nucleotides read TGTGCCAGAGTAGTCCCCATATATTTT. Translated: CARVVPIYF.

This clone was seen only once. V is TRBV28 and J is TRBJ1-1, with 7 bases lining up with TRBD1. This CDR3 spans 14 amino acids. The germline gives CDR1 MDHEN, CDR2 SYDVKM. The junction had 9 bases not matched to a gene; V was cut back by 1 base and J by 10 bases. DNA for the CDR3: TGTGCCAGCAGTTTATTCCCACGGACAGGTAGAGCTTTCTTT. Translated, it gives CASSLFPRTGRAFF.